Listed below are T cell receptor beta chains from one sample, sequenced in a study of blood T cell repertoires in COVID-19. The assay was immunoSEQ multiplex PCR, and TCRdb's table has in-frame clones only and misses some. This sample has about 250,000 clones; approximately 83% occur once, and the top ten carry about 10%. Sequencing used peripheral blood. The receptors derive from an elderly man with acute or convalescent COVID-19. CDR3s leave out the opening cysteine and the closing phenylalanine or tryptophan.

12	TRBJ1-2	TRBV18	ASSPNQGWAGYT
13	TRBJ1-2	TRBV11-2	ASSPGQNSNYGYT
13	TRBJ2-1	TRBV11-2	ASSLVLSSYNEQF
13	TRBJ1-1	TRBV28	ASSLAGGKNTEAF
10	TRBJ2-2	TRBV6-5	ASRDSSVSLF
11	TRBJ1-2	TRBV10-3	AISEPTDSPGT
10	TRBJ2-3	TRBV3-1/TRBV3-2	ASSQASRLKN
13	TRBJ2-5	TRBV5-4	ASSPVLAGAETQY
13	TRBJ1-5	TRBV21-1	ASNYGTGGGQPQH
13	TRBJ1-1	TRBV18	ASRWGQGLNTEAF
12	TRBJ1-1	TRBV2	ASSGFGRNTEAF